These 11 T cell receptor beta chains share one sample of origin, sequenced in a study of T-cell reconstitution after alpha-beta-depleted transplantation in children. Researchers prepared the TCRbeta library using unique molecular identifiers, the study reports. TCRdb re-called the PCR reads with MiXCR, one entry per CDR3 protein. This sample has about 220,000 distinct CDR3 sequences; more than 15% occur once, and the top ten carry 40% to 50%. Here the sequenced sample was PBMCs, mostly from graft donor cells, taken 360 days after TCRalphabeta/CD19-depleted stem cell transplant. The receptor set was obtained from a male patient under 10 years old who had a stem cell transplant for acute lymphoblastic leukemia, so the T cells may come from the graft donor.

The gene calls are TRBV2 and TRBJ2-6; 8 bases align to TRBD1. The CDR3 sequence is 16 residues long. The V gene's germline CDR1 is SNHLY and CDR2 FYNNEI. The V segment lost 2 bases and the J segment 3 bases; nucleotides outside the gene matches: 3. The CDR3 DNA follows: TGTGCCAGCAGTGAACAGGGGGCGGGTGGGGCCAACGTCCTGACTTTC. Translation: CASSEQGAGGANVLTF.

This chain joins TRBV12-3 or TRBV12-4 and TRBJ2-7; TRBD2 matches at 10 bases. J was trimmed by 6 bases and V by 6 bases; bases with no gene match: 8. The CDR3 is 14 amino acids. CDR3 amino acids: CASRGSGGPGEQYF. In DNA, the CDR3 is TGTGCCAGCAGGGGTAGCGGGGGGCCGGGCGAGCAGTACTTC.

This chain joins TRBV27 and TRBJ2-1, with 12 nucleotides matching TRBD2. Trimming took 5 bases from V and 9 from J; bases not matched to a gene: 8. The CDR3 loop spans 15 amino acids. Germline assignment: CDR1 MNHEY and CDR2 SMNVEV (reference sequence). The CDR3 bases are TGTGCCAGCAGTCCTCGGACTAGCGGGGTCGGTGAGCAGTTCTTC. It encodes CASSPRTSGVGEQFF.

At least ten counts were recorded for this clonotype. V gene TRBV9 combines with J gene TRBJ2-1; TRBD1 aligns across 9 bases. Germline V CDR1 and CDR2: SGDLS, YYNGEE. V lost 2 bases to trimming and J lost 7 bases; unmatched junction nucleotides: 4. The CDR3 covers 14 residues. This CDR3 reads CASSVRQGGNEQFF. CDR3 sequence (DNA): TGTGCCAGCAGCGTGAGACAGGGGGGAAATGAGCAGTTCTTC.

This clonotype showed up just a few times. This rearrangement joins TRBV3-1 to TRBJ1-2; D uncertain. Germline CDR1 is LGHDT and CDR2 is YNNKEL (reference sequence). The CDR3 runs 15 residues. V was trimmed by 1 base and J by 5 bases, leaving 14 bases between them. CDR3 sequence reads: CASSQVAGTAYGYTF. The CDR3 DNA follows: TGTGCCAGCAGCCAAGTGGCCGGAACAGCGTATGGCTACACCTTC.

This clonotype was counted a few times. The chain uses TRBV4-1 and TRBJ2-1; TRBD1 matches at 10 bases. CDR1 is MGHRA, CDR2 YSYEKL, per germline. J gave up 5 bases and V 2 bases, and 9 bases lay outside the gene matches. This CDR3 is built from 17 residues. The DNA for the CDR3 is TGCGCCAGCAGCCAATTACGGGGACAGGGGTCCGACAATGAGCAGTTCTTC. It specifies CASSQLRGQGSDNEQFF.

The chain combines TRBV12-3 or TRBV12-4 with TRBJ1-2, with 12 bases lining up with TRBD1. The J segment lost 7 bases and the V segment lost 5 bases, leaving 8 bases of the junction unmatched. The CDR3 extends over 15 amino acids. CDR3 bases: TGTGCCAGCAGTCCTCCGGGACAGGGGGCGGGTGGCTACACCTTC. Protein product: CASSPPGQGAGGYTF.

The chain links TRBV5-1 to TRBJ2-7; D possibly corresponds to TRBD1 (5 bases). V lost 0 bases to trimming and J lost 2 bases, with 9 bases between them. Germline CDR1 SGHRS, CDR2 YFSETQ. The CDR3 is 14 residues long. The CDR3 nucleotides are TGCGCCAGCAGCTTGGCAAAGGGGACCTACGAGCAGTACTTC. Its translation: CASSLAKGTYEQYF.

This chain uses TRBV29-1 with TRBJ2-3, with unresolved D. Trimming left V 4 bases short and J 3 bases short, with 14 bases between. Germline V CDR1 and CDR2: SQVTM, ANQGSEA. The CDR3 runs 14 residues. The DNA of the CDR3 is TGCAGCGTTGTTAGGGTCTTTAAAACAGATACGCAGTATTTT. Amino acids: CSVVRVFKTDTQYF.

The chain recombines TRBV12-3 or TRBV12-4 with TRBJ1-5, with 8 bases that match TRBD1. CDR3 length equals 15 residues. After removal of 4 bases from V and 4 bases from J, the junction contained 6 bases not matched to a gene. CDR3 sequence reads: CASSWRTGLNQPQHF. CDR3 in DNA: TGTGCCAGCAGTTGGAGGACAGGGTTAAATCAGCCCCAGCATTTT.

This clonotype was recorded a few times. The chain carries TRBV5-6 and TRBJ2-1; D unclear. The V and J ends lost 0 bases and 8 bases respectively, with 9 bases between them. The CDR3 length is 13 residues. The germline gives CDR1 SGHDT, CDR2 YYEEEE. CDR3 DNA: TGTGCCAGCAGCTTGGTAAGGATGGATGAGCAGTTCTTC. Its translation: CASSLVRMDEQFF.